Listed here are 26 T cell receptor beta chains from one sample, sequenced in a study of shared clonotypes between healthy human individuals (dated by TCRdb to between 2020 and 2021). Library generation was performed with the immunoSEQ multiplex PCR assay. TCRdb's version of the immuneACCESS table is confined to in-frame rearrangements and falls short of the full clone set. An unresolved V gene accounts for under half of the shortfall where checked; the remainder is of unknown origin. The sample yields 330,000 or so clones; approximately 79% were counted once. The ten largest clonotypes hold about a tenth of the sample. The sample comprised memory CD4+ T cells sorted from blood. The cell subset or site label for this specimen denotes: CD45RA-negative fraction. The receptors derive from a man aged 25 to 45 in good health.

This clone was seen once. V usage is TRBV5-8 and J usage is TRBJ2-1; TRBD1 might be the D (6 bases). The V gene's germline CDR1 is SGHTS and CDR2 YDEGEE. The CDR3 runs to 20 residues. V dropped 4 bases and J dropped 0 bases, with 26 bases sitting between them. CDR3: CASSAPQGHRVRLSYNEQFF. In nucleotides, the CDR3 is TGTGCCAGCAGCGCGCCTCAAGGACACAGGGTGCGCCTCTCCTACAATGAGCAGTTCTTC.

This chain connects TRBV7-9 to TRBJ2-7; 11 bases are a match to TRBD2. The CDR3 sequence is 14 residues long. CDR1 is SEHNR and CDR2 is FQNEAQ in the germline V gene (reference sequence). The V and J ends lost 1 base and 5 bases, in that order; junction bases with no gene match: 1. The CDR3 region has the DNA TGTGCCAGCAGCTTAGAACTAGCGGGAGACGAGCAGTACTTC. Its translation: CASSLELAGDEQYF. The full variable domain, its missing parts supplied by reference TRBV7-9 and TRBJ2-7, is DTGVSQNPRHKITKRGQNVTFRCDPISEHNRLYWYRQTLGQGPEFLTYFQNEAQLEKSRLLSDRFSAERPKGSFSTLEIQRTEQGDSAMYLCASSLELAGDEQYFGPGTRLTVT.

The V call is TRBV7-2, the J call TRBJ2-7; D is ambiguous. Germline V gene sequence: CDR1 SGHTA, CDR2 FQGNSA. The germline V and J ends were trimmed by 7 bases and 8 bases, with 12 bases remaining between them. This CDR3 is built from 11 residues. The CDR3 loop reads CASTQGRQQYF. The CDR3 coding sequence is TGTGCCAGCACCCAAGGTCGCCAGCAGTACTTC. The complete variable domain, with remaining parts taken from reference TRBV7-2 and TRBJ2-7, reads GAGVSQSPSNKVTEKGKDVELRCDPISGHTALYWYRQSLGQGLEFLIYFQGNSAPDKSGLPSDRFSAERTGGSVSTLTIQRTQQEDSAVYLCASTQGRQQYFGPGTRLTVT.

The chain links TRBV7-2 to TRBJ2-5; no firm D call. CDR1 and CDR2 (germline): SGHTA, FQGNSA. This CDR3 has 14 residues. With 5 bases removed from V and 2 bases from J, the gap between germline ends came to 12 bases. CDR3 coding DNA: TGTGCCAGCAGCCTGGGATTGAGGCAAGAGACCCAGTACTTC. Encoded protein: CASSLGLRQETQYF.

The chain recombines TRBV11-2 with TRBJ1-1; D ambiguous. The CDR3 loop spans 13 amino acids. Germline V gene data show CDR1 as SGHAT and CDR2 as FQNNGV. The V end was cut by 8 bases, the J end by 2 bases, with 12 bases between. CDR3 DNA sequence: TGTGCCAGCGCCAGTCTATCTAACACTGAAGCTTTCTTT. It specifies CASASLSNTEAFF.

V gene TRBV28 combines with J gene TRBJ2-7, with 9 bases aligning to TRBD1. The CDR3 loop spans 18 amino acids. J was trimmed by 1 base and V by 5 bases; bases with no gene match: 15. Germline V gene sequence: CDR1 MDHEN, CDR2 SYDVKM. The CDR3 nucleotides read TGTGCCAGCAGTGGCCTGTGGGACAGGGTAGGTCCATCCTACGAGCAGTACTTC. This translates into CASSGLWDRVGPSYEQYF.

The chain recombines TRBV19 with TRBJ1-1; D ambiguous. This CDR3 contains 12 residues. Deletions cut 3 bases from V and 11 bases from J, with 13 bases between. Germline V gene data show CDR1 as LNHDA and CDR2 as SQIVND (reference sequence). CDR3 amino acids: CASSIDQARAFF. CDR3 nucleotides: TGTGCCAGTAGTATCGACCAGGCCCGGGCTTTCTTT.

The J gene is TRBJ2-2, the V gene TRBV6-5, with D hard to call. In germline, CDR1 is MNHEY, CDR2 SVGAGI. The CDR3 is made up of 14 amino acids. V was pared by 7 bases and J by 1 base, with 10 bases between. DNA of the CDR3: TGTGCCAGCAATCGGGCGAGGAACACCGGGGAGCTGTTTTTT. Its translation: CASNRARNTGELFF.

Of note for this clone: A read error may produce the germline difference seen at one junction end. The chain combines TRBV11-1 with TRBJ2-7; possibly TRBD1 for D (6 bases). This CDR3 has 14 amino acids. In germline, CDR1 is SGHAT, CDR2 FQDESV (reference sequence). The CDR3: CASSLWDRTDPLSF. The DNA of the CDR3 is TGTGCCAGCAGCCTATGGGACCGGACAGACCCGTTGAGCTTC.

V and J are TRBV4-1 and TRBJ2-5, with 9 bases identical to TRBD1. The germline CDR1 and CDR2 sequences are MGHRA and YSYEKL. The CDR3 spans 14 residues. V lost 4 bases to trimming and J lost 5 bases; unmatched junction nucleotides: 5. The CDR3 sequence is CASSPQGARETQYF. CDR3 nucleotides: TGCGCCAGCAGCCCACAGGGGGCGAGGGAGACCCAGTACTTC.

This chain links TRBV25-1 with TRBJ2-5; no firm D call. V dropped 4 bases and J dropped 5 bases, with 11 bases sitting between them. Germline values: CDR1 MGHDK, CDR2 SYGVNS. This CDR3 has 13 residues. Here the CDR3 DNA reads TGTGCCAGCAGTGGAAGGGATATGGAGACCCAGTACTTC. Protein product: CASSGRDMETQYF.

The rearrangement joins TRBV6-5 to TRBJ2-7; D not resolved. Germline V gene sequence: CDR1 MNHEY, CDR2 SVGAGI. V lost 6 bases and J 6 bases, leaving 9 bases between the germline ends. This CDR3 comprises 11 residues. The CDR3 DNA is TGTGCCAGCAGCCTCCGGAGCGAGCAGTACTTC. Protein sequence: CASSLRSEQYF.

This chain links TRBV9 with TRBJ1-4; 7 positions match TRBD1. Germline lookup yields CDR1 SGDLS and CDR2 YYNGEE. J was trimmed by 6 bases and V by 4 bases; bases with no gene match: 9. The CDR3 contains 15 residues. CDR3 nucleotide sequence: TGTGCCAGCAGCTTCCCGGGACAGAGCCATGAAAAACTGTTTTTT. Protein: CASSFPGQSHEKLFF.

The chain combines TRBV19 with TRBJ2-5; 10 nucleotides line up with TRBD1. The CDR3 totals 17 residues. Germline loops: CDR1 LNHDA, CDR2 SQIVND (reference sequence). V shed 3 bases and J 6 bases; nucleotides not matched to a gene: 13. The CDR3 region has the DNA TGTGCCAGTAGTATTACCCCCCGACAGGGGGCTATAAAGACCCAGTACTTC. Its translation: CASSITPRQGAIKTQYF.

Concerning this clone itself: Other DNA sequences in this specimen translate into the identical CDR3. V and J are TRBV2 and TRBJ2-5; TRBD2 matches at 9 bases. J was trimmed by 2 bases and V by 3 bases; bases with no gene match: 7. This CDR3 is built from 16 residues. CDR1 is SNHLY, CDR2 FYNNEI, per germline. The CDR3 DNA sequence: TGTGCCAGCAGTGACGGGCAAGCGGGAGGACAAGAGACCCAGTACTTC. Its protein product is CASSDGQAGGQETQYF.

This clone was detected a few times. Written as DNA, the CDR3 is TGTGCCAGCAGACCTCCGATGACTAGCGGATACAATGAGCAGTTCTTC. It encodes CASRPPMTSGYNEQFF. The chain carries TRBV7-9 and TRBJ2-1; 9 bases are a match to TRBD2. V was pared by 6 bases and J by 4 bases, with 10 bases of the junction left unmatched. The CDR3 is made up of 16 amino acids. Germline V gene lookup returns CDR1 SEHNR and CDR2 FQNEAQ (reference sequence).

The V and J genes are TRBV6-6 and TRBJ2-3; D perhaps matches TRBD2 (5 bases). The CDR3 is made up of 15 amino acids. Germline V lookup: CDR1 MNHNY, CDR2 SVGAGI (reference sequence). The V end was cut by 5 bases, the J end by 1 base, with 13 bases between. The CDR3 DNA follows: TGTGCCAGCAGTAAACTAGTTGCCGGCACAGATACGCAGTATTTT. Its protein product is CASSKLVAGTDTQYF.

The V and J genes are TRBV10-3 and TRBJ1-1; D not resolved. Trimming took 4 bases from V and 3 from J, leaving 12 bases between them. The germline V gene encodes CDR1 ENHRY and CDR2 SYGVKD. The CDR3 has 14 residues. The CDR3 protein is CAISGLGQDTEAFF. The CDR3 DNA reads TGTGCCATCAGTGGCTTAGGGCAGGACACTGAAGCTTTCTTT.

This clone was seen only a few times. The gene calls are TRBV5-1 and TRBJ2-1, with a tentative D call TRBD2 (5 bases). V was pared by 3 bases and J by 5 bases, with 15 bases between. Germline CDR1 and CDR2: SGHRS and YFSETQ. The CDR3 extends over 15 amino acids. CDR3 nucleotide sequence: TGCGCCAGCAGCTCAAGACAACCGGGGAACAATGAGCAGTTCTTC. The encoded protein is CASSSRQPGNNEQFF.

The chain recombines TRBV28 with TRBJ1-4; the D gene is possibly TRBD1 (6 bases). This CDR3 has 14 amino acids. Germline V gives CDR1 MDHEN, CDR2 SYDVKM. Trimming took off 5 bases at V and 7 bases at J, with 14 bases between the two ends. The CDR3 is CASSSQGRGEKLFF. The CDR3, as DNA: TGTGCCAGCAGTAGTCAGGGGCGAGGTGAAAAACTGTTTTTT. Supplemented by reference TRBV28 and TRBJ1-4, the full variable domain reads DVKVTQSSRYLVKRTGEKVFLECVQDMDHENMFWYRQDPGLGLRLIYFSYDVKMKEKGDIPEGYSVSREKKERFSLILESASTNQTSMYLCASSSQGRGEKLFFGSGTQLSVL.

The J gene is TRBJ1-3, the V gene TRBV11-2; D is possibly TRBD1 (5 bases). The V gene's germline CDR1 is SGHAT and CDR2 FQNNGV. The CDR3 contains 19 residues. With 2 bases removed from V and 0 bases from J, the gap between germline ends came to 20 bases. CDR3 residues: CASSLKTSSGRYSGNTIYF. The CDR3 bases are TGTGCCAGCAGCTTAAAGACTTCTTCGGGACGCTACTCTGGAAACACCATATATTTT.

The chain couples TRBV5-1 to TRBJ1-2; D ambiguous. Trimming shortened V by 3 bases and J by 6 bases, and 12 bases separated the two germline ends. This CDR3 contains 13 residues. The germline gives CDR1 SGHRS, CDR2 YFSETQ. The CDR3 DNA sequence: TGCGCCAGCAGCTCGACAACAAAGAATGGCTACACCTTC. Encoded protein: CASSSTTKNGYTF.

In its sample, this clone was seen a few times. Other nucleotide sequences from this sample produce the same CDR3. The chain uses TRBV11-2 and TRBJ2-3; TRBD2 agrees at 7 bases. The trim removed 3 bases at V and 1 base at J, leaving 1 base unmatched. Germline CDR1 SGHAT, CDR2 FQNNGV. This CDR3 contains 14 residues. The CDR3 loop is CASSFTSGTDTQYF. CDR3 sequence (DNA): TGTGCCAGCAGCTTTACTAGCGGCACAGATACGCAGTATTTT.

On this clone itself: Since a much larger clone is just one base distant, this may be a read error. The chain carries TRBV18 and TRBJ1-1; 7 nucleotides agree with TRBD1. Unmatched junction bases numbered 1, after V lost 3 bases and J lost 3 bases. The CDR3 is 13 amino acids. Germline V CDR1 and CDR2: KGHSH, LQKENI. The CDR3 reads CASSPGQHTEAFF. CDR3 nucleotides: TGTGCCAGCTCACCGGGACAGCACACTGAAGCTTTCTTT.

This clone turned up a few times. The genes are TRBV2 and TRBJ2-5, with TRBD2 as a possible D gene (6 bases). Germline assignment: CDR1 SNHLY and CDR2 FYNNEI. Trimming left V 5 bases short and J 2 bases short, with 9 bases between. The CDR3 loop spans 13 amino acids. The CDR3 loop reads CASSRLEQETQYF. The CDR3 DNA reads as TGTGCCAGCAGTAGACTAGAACAAGAGACCCAGTACTTC.

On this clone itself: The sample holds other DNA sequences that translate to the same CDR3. The CDR3 sequence: CASSLGGSSYEQYF. The DNA of the CDR3 is TGTGCCAGCAGTTTGGGCGGGAGCTCCTACGAGCAGTACTTC. The rearrangement links TRBV28 to TRBJ2-7, with 7 bases fitting TRBD2. In germline, CDR1 is MDHEN, CDR2 SYDVKM. After removal of 3 bases from V and 0 bases from J, the junction contained 2 bases not matched to a gene. This CDR3 region has 14 residues. The variable domain in full, with the rest retrieved from reference TRBV28 and TRBJ2-7, is DVKVTQSSRYLVKRTGEKVFLECVQDMDHENMFWYRQDPGLGLRLIYFSYDVKMKEKGDIPEGYSVSREKKERFSLILESASTNQTSMYLCASSLGGSSYEQYFGPGTRLTVT.